Listed here are 8 T cell receptor beta chains from one sample, sequenced in a study of OX40 agonist ivuxolimab in advanced cancers. Using immunoSEQ multiplex PCR, the repertoire was profiled, and TCRdb retains in-frame clones only, with some absent. The sample yields 50,000 to 55,000 clones, 80% seen once. The material sequenced was CD4+ or CD8+ T cells sorted from blood, taken in a trial of the OX40 agonist ivuxolimab. The receptors derive from an adult with an advanced solid tumor such as melanoma, head and neck, liver or kidney cancer.

The rearrangement uses TRBV28 and TRBJ1-1; 9 positions agree with TRBD1. This CDR3 has 16 amino acids. Germline V gene sequence: CDR1 MDHEN, CDR2 SYDVKM. The J segment lost 11 bases and the V segment lost 6 bases, leaving 19 bases of the junction unmatched. The DNA for the CDR3 is TGTGCCAGCAGGACCGAATATTCCGGGACAGGGCGTGGGGCTTTCTTT. Translating it yields CASRTEYSGTGRGAFF.

V and J are TRBV19 and TRBJ2-3; possibly TRBD1 for D (5 bases). The germline gives CDR1 LNHDA, CDR2 SQIVND (reference sequence). This CDR3 comprises 15 residues. The V and J ends lost 3 bases and 0 bases respectively, with 10 bases between them. CDR3 sequence (DNA): TGTGCCAGTAGTATCGTGGGGCGAAGCACAGATACGCAGTATTTT. This sequence encodes CASSIVGRSTDTQYF.

The CDR3 region has the DNA TGTGCCAGCAGTTACAGGGAACCGAACACTGAAGCTTTCTTT. Amino acids: CASSYREPNTEAFF. J is TRBJ1-1 and V is TRBV6-5; D gene ambiguous. Per the germline V gene, CDR1 is MNHEY and CDR2 is SVGAGI. The ends were cut back, 2 bases at V and 1 base at J, with 8 bases in the middle. The CDR3 has 14 residues.

The chain couples TRBV2 to TRBJ2-2; D could derive from TRBD1 or TRBD2 (5 bases each). From germline, CDR1 is SNHLY and CDR2 FYNNEI. V lost 8 bases and J lost 6, with 19 bases in between. CDR3 size: 15 residues. The DNA for the CDR3 is TGTGCCAGCCGTCAAGGGGACCTAAAATCCGGGGAGCTGTTTTTT. Translated, it gives CASRQGDLKSGELFF. Full variable domain (outside the CDR3, taken from reference TRBV2 and TRBJ2-2): EPEVTQTPSHQVTQMGQEVILRCVPISNHLYFYWYRQILGQKVEFLVSFYNNEISEKSEIFDDQFSVERPDGSNFTLKIRSTKLEDSAMYFCASRQGDLKSGELFFGEGSRLTVL.

This clone was detected many times. The chain couples TRBV5-6 to TRBJ1-1; TRBD1 matches at 9 bases. The CDR3 has 14 amino acids. V was clipped by 0 bases and J by 11 bases; unmatched bases: 8. In germline, CDR1 is SGHDT, CDR2 YYEEEE. CDR3 protein: CASSLGAGTGLAFF. The CDR3 DNA reads as TGTGCCAGCAGCTTGGGTGCCGGGACAGGGCTTGCTTTCTTT.

The chain is built from TRBV27 and TRBJ2-5; weak D call: TRBD2 (7 bases). The CDR3 sequence is 15 residues long. CDR1 and CDR2 (germline): MNHEY, SMNVEV (reference sequence). The V end was cut by 5 bases, the J end by 5 bases, with 18 bases between. CDR3 sequence (DNA): TGTGCCAGCAGTAATGGACGGGGGGCGGGTGAGACCCAGTACTTC. It specifies CASSNGRGAGETQYF.

The chain links TRBV6-1 to TRBJ1-2; a weak D match, TRBD1 (6 bases). The CDR3 is 14 residues long. Trimming removed 1 base from V and 3 bases from J, with 9 bases in between. Germline CDR1 reads MNHNS; CDR2 reads SASEGT. Written as DNA, the CDR3 is TGTGCCAGCAGTGAAGGGACAGCTTACTATGGCTACACCTTC. This translates into CASSEGTAYYGYTF.

This clone has more than one count but fewer than ten. This sequence joins TRBV7-2 and TRBJ2-2; possible D gene TRBD1, 8 bases. The V end was cut by 5 bases, the J end by 6 bases, with 16 bases between. Germline V CDR1 and CDR2: SGHTA, FQGNSA. The CDR3 consists of 15 residues. The CDR3 DNA is TGTGCCAGCAGCCTGAGAACAGGGGGGGCCGGGGAGCTGTTTTTT. It encodes CASSLRTGGAGELFF. The variable domain in full, with the rest retrieved from reference TRBV7-2 and TRBJ2-2, is GAGVSQSPSNKVTEKGKDVELRCDPISGHTALYWYRQSLGQGLEFLIYFQGNSAPDKSGLPSDRFSAERTGGSVSTLTIQRTQQEDSAVYLCASSLRTGGAGELFFGEGSRLTVL.